The 22 T cell receptor beta chains reported below all come from one sample, sequenced in a study of CD8+ T cells in alopecia areata. cDNA reverse transcribed from extracted RNA served as the sequencing template. The data were produced by immunoSEQ multiplex PCR, yet TCRdb's version contains in-frame clones alone and is incomplete. The sample holds more than 100,000 clones, around 60% seen once. This specimen was CD4+ T cells sorted from blood, taken at week 0. These receptors originate from a human donor with alopecia areata.

The rearrangement joins TRBV27 to TRBJ2-3; the match to TRBD2 covers 9 bases. CDR1 and CDR2 (germline): MNHEY, SMNVEV (reference sequence). With 4 bases clipped from V and 5 bases from J, the junction kept 19 bases outside the gene matches. CDR3 size: 19 residues. The chain's CDR3 is CASSSIPPVSGSTGDTQYF. DNA for the CDR3: TGTGCCAGCAGTTCAATACCGCCGGTTAGCGGGAGTACGGGAGATACGCAGTATTTT.

This clone was seen a handful of times. The V and J genes are TRBV30 and TRBJ1-1; D unresolved. The CDR3 extends over 13 amino acids. Germline values: CDR1 GTSNPN, CDR2 SVGIG (reference sequence). The V end was cut by 0 bases, the J end by 5 bases, with 10 bases between. The CDR3 DNA sequence: TGTGCCTGGAGTGTAGTTGCGGAAACTGAAGCTTTCTTT. Translated: CAWSVVAETEAFF. Supplemented by reference TRBV30 and TRBJ1-1, the full variable domain reads SQTIHQWPATLVQPVGSPLSLECTVEGTSNPNLYWYRQAAGRGLQLLFYSVGIGQISSEVPQNLSASRPQDRQFILSSKKLLLSDSGFYLCAWSVVAETEAFFGQGTRLTVV.

The V gene is TRBV28, the J gene TRBJ2-1, with TRBD2 matching over 10 bases. Germline values: CDR1 MDHEN, CDR2 SYDVKM. Trimming removed 2 bases from V and 5 bases from J; junction bases left unmatched: 3. The CDR3 runs 15 residues. CDR3: CASSLALAGDNEQFF. CDR3 sequence (DNA): TGTGCCAGCAGTTTAGCGCTAGCGGGAGACAATGAGCAGTTCTTC.

Concerning this clone: No conserved phenylalanine or tryptophan ends this CDR3, so it is likely a read error. It is unclear where the CDR3 begins or ends on the DNA, so no DNA is shown, and the CDR3 is as TCRdb lists it. This sequence joins TRBV29-1 and TRBJ1-1. The CDR3 spans 8 residues, counting both ends. The germline CDR1 and CDR2 sequences are SQVTM and ANQGSEA. CDR3 in amino acids: CSVEGGGN.

V usage is TRBV4-1 and J usage is TRBJ1-4; no firm D call. There are 15 residues in the CDR3. The germline V gene encodes CDR1 MGHRA and CDR2 YSYEKL. Trimming pared 1 base from V and 10 bases from J, leaving 16 bases between. The CDR3 reads CASSQGGTKSGKLFF. The CDR3 region has the DNA TGCGCCAGCAGCCAAGGGGGAACAAAAAGTGGAAAACTGTTTTTT.

This clone showed up just a few times. The chain employs TRBV7-2 and TRBJ2-7; D is undetermined. This CDR3 spans 12 amino acids. Germline V CDR1 and CDR2: SGHTA, FQGNSA. Trimming stripped 5 bases from V and 2 bases from J, with 7 bases between. The CDR3 bases are TGTGCCAGCAGCCACCCTCCCTACGAGCAGTACTTC. This codes for CASSHPPYEQYF.

The rearrangement links TRBV30 to TRBJ2-7, with 7 bases aligning to TRBD2. Germline trimming cut 2 bases from V and 3 bases from J; bases unmatched to any gene: 7. This CDR3 is 14 amino acids long. In germline, CDR1 is GTSNPN, CDR2 SVGIG (reference sequence). The DNA for the CDR3 is TGTGCCTGGAGTCAGAACGGCGGGAGCTACGAGCAGTACTTC. Translated: CAWSQNGGSYEQYF.

The V gene is TRBV5-1, the J gene TRBJ2-7; possibly TRBD1 for D (5 bases). CDR1 and CDR2 from the germline V gene are SGHRS and YFSETQ. V lost 1 base to trimming and J lost 0 bases, with 8 bases between them. The CDR3 contains 14 residues. CDR3 sequence reads: CASSLSGHSYEQYF. The CDR3 DNA is TGCGCCAGCAGCTTGTCAGGGCACTCCTACGAGCAGTACTTC.

This chain links TRBV7-7 with TRBJ2-5, with 8 bases matching TRBD2. The CDR3 sequence is 13 residues long. Trimming at V came to 6 bases and at J to 5 bases, leaving 5 bases not matched to a gene. The germline V gene encodes CDR1 SSHAT and CDR2 FNYEAQ (reference sequence). CDR3 region: CASRQGGGETQYF. The CDR3 nucleotides read TGTGCCAGCAGACAGGGCGGGGGGGAGACCCAGTACTTC.

The chain joins TRBV19 to TRBJ2-7; D possibly corresponds to TRBD1 (6 bases). V gave up 3 bases and J gave up 1 base, with 13 bases separating them. Per germline, CDR1 LNHDA and CDR2 SQIVND (reference sequence). This CDR3 spans 15 amino acids. CDR3 residues: CASSIKGDRSYEQYF. The CDR3, as DNA: TGTGCCAGTAGTATCAAGGGGGACCGATCCTACGAGCAGTACTTC.

The gene calls are TRBV30 and TRBJ2-5; D gene ambiguous. V lost 3 bases to trimming and J lost 3 bases, with 5 bases between them. Germline CDR1 GTSNPN, CDR2 SVGIG (reference sequence). CDR3 length: 11 residues. The CDR3 here is CAWSEKETQYF. The CDR3 region has the DNA TGTGCCTGGAGCGAGAAAGAGACCCAGTACTTC.

The chain employs TRBV12-5 and TRBJ2-1; TRBD2 is a possible D gene (5 bases). The CDR3 extends over 13 amino acids. Germline V gene lookup returns CDR1 LGHNT and CDR2 FRNRAP. The V gene lost 1 base and the J gene lost 7 bases, with 8 bases spanning the gap. This CDR3 is CASGLGLTNEQFF. CDR3 DNA sequence: TGTGCTAGTGGTTTGGGACTAACGAATGAGCAGTTCTTC.

The chain couples TRBV18 to TRBJ2-5; D may correspond to TRBD1 or TRBD2 (5 bases each). This CDR3 spans 13 amino acids. Trimming removed 7 bases from V and 4 bases from J, with 13 bases in between. From germline, CDR1 is KGHSH and CDR2 LQKENI. In nucleotides, the CDR3 is TGTGCCAGCTTCAGGGAGCGCGGAGAGACCCAGTACTTC. It translates to CASFRERGETQYF.

To note about this clone: Other nucleotide sequences from this sample produce the same CDR3. The gene calls are TRBV10-3 and TRBJ1-5; D gene ambiguous. Per the germline V gene, CDR1 is ENHRY and CDR2 is SYGVKD. The V and J ends lost 8 bases and 2 bases respectively, with 7 bases between them. CDR3 length equals 12 residues. CDR3 nucleotide sequence: TGTGCCATCTCTGGAGGCAATCAGCCCCAGCATTTT. It encodes CAISGGNQPQHF.

The V call is TRBV4-3, the J call TRBJ2-2; D tentatively fits TRBD1 or TRBD2 (5 bases each). Between the trimmed V and J ends, which lost 0 bases and 3 bases, there was a span of 11 bases. Per germline, CDR1 LGHNA and CDR2 YSLEER. The CDR3 covers 16 residues. This CDR3 is CASSQDLGTYTGELFF. The CDR3 bases are TGCGCCAGCAGCCAAGATCTAGGGACCTACACCGGGGAGCTGTTTTTT.

The chain employs TRBV15 and TRBJ2-5; 7 bases match TRBD2. The CDR3 is made up of 17 amino acids. CDR1 and CDR2 (germline): LNHNV, YYDKDF (reference sequence). With V trimmed by 0 bases and J by 2 bases, 9 bases remained unmatched. The CDR3 nucleotides are TGTGCCACCAGCAGAGATTGGTCTAGCGGAGATCAAGAGACCCAGTACTTC. It specifies CATSRDWSSGDQETQYF.

This chain joins TRBV29-1 and TRBJ1-1; D may be TRBD1 (5 bases). Germline V gene sequence: CDR1 SQVTM, CDR2 ANQGSEA. V lost 4 bases and J lost 4, with 13 bases in between. The CDR3 covers 13 residues. The CDR3 bases are TGCAGCGTTGCCGCAGGGTGGGCCACTGAAGCTTTCTTT. The encoded protein is CSVAAGWATEAFF. Full variable domain (remainder filled in from reference TRBV29-1 and TRBJ1-1): SAVISQKPSRDICQRGTSLTIQCQVDSQVTMMFWYRQQPGQSLTLIATANQGSEATYESGFVIDKFPISRPNLTFSTLTVSNMSPEDSSIYLCSVAAGWATEAFFGQGTRLTVV.

This clone was picked up a small number of times. The chain carries TRBV10-3 and TRBJ2-1; 7 bases are a match to TRBD2. The CDR3 sequence is 17 residues long. With 2 bases clipped from V and 0 bases from J, the junction kept 7 bases outside the gene matches. Germline V gene data show CDR1 as ENHRY and CDR2 as SYGVKD. The CDR3 loop is CAISERGPSGSYNEQFF. The CDR3 nucleotides read TGTGCCATCAGTGAGAGAGGGCCTAGCGGCTCCTACAATGAGCAGTTCTTC.

J is TRBJ2-3 and V is TRBV7-2; 7 bases fit TRBD2. This CDR3 has 15 residues. V lost 6 bases and J lost 3; bases outside the gene matches: 9. Germline CDR1 and CDR2: SGHTA and FQGNSA. CDR3: CASSQSGIRTDTQYF. The CDR3 DNA follows: TGTGCCAGCAGTCAGAGCGGGATCAGGACAGATACGCAGTATTTT. Variable domain in full (rest from reference TRBV7-2 and TRBJ2-3): GAGVSQSPSNKVTEKGKDVELRCDPISGHTALYWYRQSLGQGLEFLIYFQGNSAPDKSGLPSDRFSAERTGGSVSTLTIQRTQQEDSAVYLCASSQSGIRTDTQYFGPGTRLTVL.

V usage is TRBV5-1 and J usage is TRBJ1-4; tentative D call: TRBD1 (6 bases). V shed 2 bases and J shed 7 bases, with 12 bases lying between them. This CDR3 region has 14 residues. Germline V gives CDR1 SGHRS, CDR2 YFSETQ. The CDR3 loop reads CASSLGQRREKLFF. For the CDR3, the DNA is TGCGCCAGCAGCTTAGGACAGAGACGTGAAAAACTGTTTTTT.

The gene calls are TRBV30 and TRBJ1-1, with D possibly matching TRBD1 (6 bases). This CDR3 has 13 amino acids. Germline loops: CDR1 GTSNPN, CDR2 SVGIG (reference sequence). Trimming stripped 2 bases from V and 6 bases from J, with 13 bases between. The CDR3 DNA sequence: TGTGCCTGGAGTCAACAGGGCGACGCTGAAGCTTTCTTT. Translating gives CAWSQQGDAEAFF.

Comment on this clone: Within the sample, other DNA sequences also encode this same CDR3. The genes are TRBV5-1 and TRBJ1-2, with unresolved D. Between the trimmed V and J ends, which lost 0 bases and 2 bases, there was a span of 5 bases. The CDR3 is made up of 13 amino acids. Per the germline V gene, CDR1 is SGHRS and CDR2 is YFSETQ. The CDR3: CASSLGTNYGYTF. CDR3 bases: TGCGCCAGCAGCTTGGGAACCAACTATGGCTACACCTTC.